Listed here are 8 T cell receptor beta chains from one sample, sequenced in a study of blood T cell repertoires in COVID-19. The assay was immunoSEQ multiplex PCR, and TCRdb's table has in-frame clones only and misses some. The data hold roughly 240,000 clones, with 65% to 90% observed a single time. Sequencing input: peripheral blood. The origin of the receptors is a man aged 50 to 59 with COVID-19, enrolled during active disease.

This clone showed up just once. V gene TRBV7-2 combines with J gene TRBJ2-3; D possibly corresponds to TRBD2 (5 bases). CDR1 is SGHTA and CDR2 is FQGNSA in the germline V gene. The CDR3 is 14 amino acids. V lost 5 bases and J lost 3, with 12 bases in between. CDR3 nucleotide sequence: TGTGCCAGCAGCCGGAGGTTTGGTACAGATACGCAGTATTTT. Translated, it gives CASSRRFGTDTQYF.

V usage is TRBV6-5 and J usage is TRBJ2-6; weak D call: TRBD1 (5 bases). This CDR3 has 14 amino acids. Germline V gene data show CDR1 as MNHEY and CDR2 as SVGAGI. V lost 7 bases and J lost 4, with 11 bases in between. This CDR3 is CASTQGVGANVLTF. The CDR3, as DNA: TGTGCCAGCACCCAAGGGGTCGGGGCCAACGTCCTGACTTTC.

This chain connects TRBV2 to TRBJ1-2; 7 bases fit TRBD1. The germline CDR1 and CDR2 sequences are SNHLY and FYNNEI. The junction had 7 bases not matched to a gene; V was cut back by 6 bases and J by 3 bases. The CDR3 loop spans 14 amino acids. CDR3 region: CASSTQGVHYGYTF. The CDR3 DNA reads TGTGCCAGCAGCACCCAGGGGGTTCACTATGGCTACACCTTC.

This clone was seen a few times. V and J are TRBV6-1 and TRBJ1-2, with 7 nucleotides matching TRBD1. Per the germline V gene, CDR1 is MNHNS and CDR2 is SASEGT. Trimming cost V 3 bases and J 7 bases; bases outside gene matches: 8. The CDR3 sequence is 14 residues long. CDR3 sequence reads: CASSDPGAGGGYTF. The CDR3 DNA sequence: TGTGCCAGCAGTGACCCCGGGGCAGGGGGTGGCTACACCTTC.

The genes are TRBV15 and TRBJ1-2, with D tentatively TRBD1 (5 bases). The V gene lost 4 bases and the J gene lost 4 bases, with 13 bases spanning the gap. Germline lookup yields CDR1 LNHNV and CDR2 YYDKDF (reference sequence). The CDR3 runs 14 residues. This CDR3 is CATSTPPGVYGYTF. The CDR3 nucleotides are TGTGCCACCAGCACCCCGCCGGGGGTCTATGGCTACACCTTC.

This chain uses TRBV24-1 with TRBJ2-1, with a possible D match to TRBD2 (5 bases). Trimming cost V 3 bases and J 7 bases, with 15 bases left between them. The CDR3 runs to 15 residues. From germline, CDR1 is KGHDR and CDR2 SFDVKD. The CDR3 loop reads CATSDPRGFGNEQFF. CDR3 nucleotide sequence: TGTGCCACCAGTGATCCGCGAGGGTTTGGGAATGAGCAGTTCTTC.

Here the CDR3 reads CAGLGRGGATGELFF. The CDR3 DNA sequence: TGTGCCGGCCTCGGTCGGGGGGGCGCCACCGGGGAGCTGTTTTTT. The chain has TRBV28 and TRBJ2-2; 8 bases fit TRBD2. The CDR3 totals 15 residues. Trimming took 11 bases from V and 4 from J; bases not matched to a gene: 12. Germline loops: CDR1 MDHEN, CDR2 SYDVKM.

CDR3 DNA sequence: TGTGCCAGCAGACCGCCAATGGGGGGGGCGGGGCTGAACACTGAAGCTTTCTTT. Translated, it gives CASRPPMGGAGLNTEAFF. The chain combines TRBV28 with TRBJ1-1; a possible D gene is TRBD1 (6 bases). Trimming removed 6 bases from V and 0 bases from J, with 23 bases in between. The V gene's germline CDR1 is MDHEN and CDR2 SYDVKM. The CDR3 has 18 residues. The variable domain in full, with the rest retrieved from reference TRBV28 and TRBJ1-1, is DVKVTQSSRYLVKRTGEKVFLECVQDMDHENMFWYRQDPGLGLRLIYFSYDVKMKEKGDIPEGYSVSREKKERFSLILESASTNQTSMYLCASRPPMGGAGLNTEAFFGQGTRLTVV.